This entry is about one TCR beta chain. Amplification used 60 Vbeta primers and 13 Jbeta primers. Clones were sequenced by immunoSEQ multiplex PCR, and TCRdb holds only the in-frame ones, with some missing. This sample has 75,000 to 100,000 clones; around 80% occur once, and the top ten carry over 0.5%. This sample was taken from a study of cytomegalovirus exposure and HLA in healthy donors. Though nominally healthy at sampling, donors likely had unrecorded immune exposures. This CDR3 is 16 amino acids long. Germline V gene sequence: CDR1 MGHRA, CDR2 YSYEKL. V dropped 2 bases and J dropped 2; count of bases not matched to a gene: 6.

The sequence was collected from a man under 40 in good health and CMV-seronegative. The chain has TRBV4-1 and TRBJ1-2; 9 bases are a match to TRBD1. The sequencing input was PBMCs. The CDR3 nucleotides read TGCGCCAGCAGCCAAACACCGGGACAGGGAAACTATGGCTACACCTTC. As protein: CASSQTPGQGNYGYTF.